This TCR beta chain was recorded in a study of T cell responses to AZD1222 COVID-19 vaccine. TCRdb keeps only in-frame clones here, not all; method: immunoSEQ multiplex PCR. Among over 100,000 clones listed, 75% to 90% were seen once. The germline V gene has CDR1 SGHDN and CDR2 FVKESK. This CDR3 spans 16 amino acids. V trimming: 0 bases; J trimming: 8 bases; junction bases outside the gene matches: 9. This clonotype was obtained from an adult in good health. The source was peripheral blood, collected on day 0 of AZD1222 vaccination. The chain is built from TRBV14 and TRBJ2-1, with TRBD1 matching 8 bases. The CDR3 DNA sequence: TGTGCCAGCAGCCAAGAGGGCTGGACAGGGAGCGATGAGCAGTTCTTC. Amino acids: CASSQEGWTGSDEQFF.